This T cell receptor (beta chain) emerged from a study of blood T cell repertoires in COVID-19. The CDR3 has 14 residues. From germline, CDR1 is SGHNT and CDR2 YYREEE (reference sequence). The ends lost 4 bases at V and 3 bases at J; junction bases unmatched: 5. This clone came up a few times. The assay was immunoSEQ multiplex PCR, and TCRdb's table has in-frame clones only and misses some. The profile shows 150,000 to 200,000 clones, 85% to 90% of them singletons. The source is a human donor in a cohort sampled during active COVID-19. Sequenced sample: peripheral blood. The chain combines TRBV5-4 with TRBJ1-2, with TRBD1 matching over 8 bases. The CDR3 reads CASSVDRVDYGYTF. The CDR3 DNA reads TGTGCCAGCAGCGTGGACAGGGTTGACTATGGCTACACCTTC.